The subject of this entry is one TCR beta chain. This clone showed up just a few times. The antigen it recognizes is unknown. Base qualities are missing; no much larger clone stands one base away. Library construction relied on the immunoSEQ multiplex PCR assay. The source is immuneACCESS, and TCRdb retained only in-frame sequences with V and J called. Part of the clones is not carried over; for the studies checked, unresolved V genes explain less than half of this, and the remainder is unexplained. This sample comprises tens of thousands of clones, approximately 88% of them detected only once. The top ten hold around 5% of the sample. This specimen comes from a study of T cell changes during pregnancy in multiple sclerosis (dated by TCRdb to the late 2010s). General notes on the study: The study looked at changes in the T cell repertoire across pregnancy in women with multiple sclerosis.

This TCR derives from a female donor in good health, enrolled as a control in a pregnancy study. The input for sequencing was peripheral blood, taken in the first trimester of pregnancy.

The DNA reads TGTGCCAGCAGCTTGCTAGGGACAGGGGGCATGAACACTGAAGCTTTCTTT. This is translated as CASSLLGTGGMNTEAFF. The chain employs TRBV7-8 and TRBJ1-1, and TRBD1 matches 12 of the central bases. Trimming removed 3 bases from V and 0 bases from J; the gene matches leave 5 bases unexplained. CDR1 and CDR2, looked up from the germline V gene, are SGHVS and FQNEAQ. The CDR3 runs 17 amino acids, cysteine and phenylalanine included. Only CDR3 DNA remains: 51 bases, in frame from the first base.